This T cell receptor beta chain was sequenced in a study of blood T cell repertoires in COVID-19. Turning to the study itself: Some COVID-19 samples were acute and others convalescent; all came from the United States, Italy and Spain.

Germline V gene data show CDR1 as LGHNT and CDR2 as FRNRAP. Losses at the gene ends were 6 bases for V and 0 bases for J; bases not matched to a gene: 4. The CDR3 contains 15 residues. How the authors handled the data: Counts of nucleated cells, estimated from reference gene primer amplification, were obtained. The data were produced by immunoSEQ multiplex PCR, yet TCRdb's version contains in-frame clones alone and is incomplete. The V and J calls and the clone size are those of that table, but D and trimming were determined from the DNA. The data hold 310,000 or so clones, with around 87% observed a single time. This clone has a single count.

The J gene is TRBJ2-1, the V gene TRBV12-5; the match to TRBD1 covers 8 bases. The sequence was obtained from a man in his forties or fifties with active or convalescent COVID-19. The specimen sequenced was peripheral blood. CDR3 in amino acids: CASGTGDSSYNEQFF. DNA for the CDR3: TGTGCTAGTGGGACAGGGGATAGCTCCTACAATGAGCAGTTCTTC.